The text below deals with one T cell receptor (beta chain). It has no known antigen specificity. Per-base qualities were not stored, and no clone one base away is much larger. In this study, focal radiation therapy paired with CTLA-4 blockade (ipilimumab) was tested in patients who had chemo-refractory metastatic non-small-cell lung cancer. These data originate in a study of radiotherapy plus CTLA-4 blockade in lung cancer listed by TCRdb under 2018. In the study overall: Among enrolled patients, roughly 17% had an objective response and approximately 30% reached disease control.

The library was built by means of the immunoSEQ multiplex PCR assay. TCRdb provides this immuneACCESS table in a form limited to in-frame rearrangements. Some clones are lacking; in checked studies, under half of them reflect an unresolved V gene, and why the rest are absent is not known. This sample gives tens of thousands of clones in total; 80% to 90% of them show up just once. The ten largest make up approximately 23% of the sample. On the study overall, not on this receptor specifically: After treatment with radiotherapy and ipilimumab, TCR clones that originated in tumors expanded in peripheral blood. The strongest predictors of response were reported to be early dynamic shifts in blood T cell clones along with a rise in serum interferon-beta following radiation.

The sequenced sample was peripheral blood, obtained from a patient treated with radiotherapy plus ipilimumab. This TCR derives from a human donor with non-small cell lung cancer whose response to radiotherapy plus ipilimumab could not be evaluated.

The DNA sequence is TGCGCCAGCAGCCCAGCAGGACATTTCCAAGGTTATGGCTACACCTTC. Its protein reads: CASSPAGHFQGYGYTF. Recombination linked TRBV5-1 to TRBJ1-2; TRBD1 is a possible D gene, resting on 5 matching bases. The CDR3 has 16 amino acids, counting the end cysteine and phenylalanine. Just the 48-base CDR3 DNA is kept, in frame starting at base 1. CDR1 is given as SGHRS and CDR2 as YFSETQ, both from the germline V gene. V gives up 4 bases and J gives up 5 bases, and the segment between their germline ends measures 21 bases. The variable domain in full, with residues beyond the CDR3 obtained from the reference TRBV5-1 and TRBJ1-2 genes, is KAGVTQTPRYLIKTRGQQVTLSCSPISGHRSVSWYQQTPGQGLQFLFEYFSETQRNKGNFPGRFSGRQFSNSRSEMNVSTLELGDSALYLCASSPAGHFQGYGYTFGSGTRLTVV.